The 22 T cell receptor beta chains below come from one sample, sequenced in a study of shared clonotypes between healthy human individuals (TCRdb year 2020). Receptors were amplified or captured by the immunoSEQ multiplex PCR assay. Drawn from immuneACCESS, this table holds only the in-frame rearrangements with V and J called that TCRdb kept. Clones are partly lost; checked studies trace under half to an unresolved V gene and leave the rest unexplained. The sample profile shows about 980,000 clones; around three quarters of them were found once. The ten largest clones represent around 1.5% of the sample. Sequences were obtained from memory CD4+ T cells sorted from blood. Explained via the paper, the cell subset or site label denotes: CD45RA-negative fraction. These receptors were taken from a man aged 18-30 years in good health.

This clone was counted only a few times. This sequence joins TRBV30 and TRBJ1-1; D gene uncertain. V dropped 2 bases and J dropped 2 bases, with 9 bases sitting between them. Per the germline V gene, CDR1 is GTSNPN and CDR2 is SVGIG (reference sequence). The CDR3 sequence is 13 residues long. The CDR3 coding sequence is TGTGCCTGGAGTTTGTCGGGAAACACTGAAGCTTTCTTT. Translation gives CAWSLSGNTEAFF.

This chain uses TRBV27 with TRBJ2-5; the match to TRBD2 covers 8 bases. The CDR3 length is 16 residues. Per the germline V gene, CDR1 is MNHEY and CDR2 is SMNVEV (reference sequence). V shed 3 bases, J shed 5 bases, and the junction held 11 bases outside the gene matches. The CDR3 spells CASSFSSGSWGETQYF. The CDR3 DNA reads TGTGCCAGCAGTTTTAGCAGCGGGAGTTGGGGGGAGACCCAGTACTTC.

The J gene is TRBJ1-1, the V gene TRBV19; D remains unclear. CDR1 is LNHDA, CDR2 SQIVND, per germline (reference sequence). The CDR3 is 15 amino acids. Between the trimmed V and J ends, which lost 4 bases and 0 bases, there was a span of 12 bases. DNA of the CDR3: TGTGCCAGTAGTACACCTTCGAGTATGAACACTGAAGCTTTCTTT. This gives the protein CASSTPSSMNTEAFF.

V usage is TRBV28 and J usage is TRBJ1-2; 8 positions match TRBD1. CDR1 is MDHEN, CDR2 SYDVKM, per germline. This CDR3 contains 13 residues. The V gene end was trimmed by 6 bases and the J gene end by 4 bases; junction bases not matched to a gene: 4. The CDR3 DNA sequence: TGTGCCAGCAGGATCGACAGGGGCTATGGCTACACCTTC. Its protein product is CASRIDRGYGYTF.

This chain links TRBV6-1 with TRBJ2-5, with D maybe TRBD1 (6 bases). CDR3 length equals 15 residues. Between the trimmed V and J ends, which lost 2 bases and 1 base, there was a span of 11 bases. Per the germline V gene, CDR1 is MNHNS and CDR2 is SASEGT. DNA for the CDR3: TGTGCCAGCAGTGAAAATGGGGGCCCCCAAGAGACCCAGTACTTC. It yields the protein CASSENGGPQETQYF.

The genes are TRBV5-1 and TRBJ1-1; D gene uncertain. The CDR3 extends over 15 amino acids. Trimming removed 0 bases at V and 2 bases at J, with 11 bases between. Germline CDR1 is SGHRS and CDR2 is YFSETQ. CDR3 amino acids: CASSLGSLDNTEAFF. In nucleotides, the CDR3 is TGCGCCAGCAGCTTGGGGTCTCTTGACAACACTGAAGCTTTCTTT.

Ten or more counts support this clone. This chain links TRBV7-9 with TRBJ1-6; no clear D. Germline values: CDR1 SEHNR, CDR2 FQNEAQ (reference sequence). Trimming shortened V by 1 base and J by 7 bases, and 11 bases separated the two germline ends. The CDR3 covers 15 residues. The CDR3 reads CASSLVGVGNSPLHF. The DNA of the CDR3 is TGTGCCAGCAGCTTAGTCGGGGTGGGGAATTCACCCCTCCACTTT.

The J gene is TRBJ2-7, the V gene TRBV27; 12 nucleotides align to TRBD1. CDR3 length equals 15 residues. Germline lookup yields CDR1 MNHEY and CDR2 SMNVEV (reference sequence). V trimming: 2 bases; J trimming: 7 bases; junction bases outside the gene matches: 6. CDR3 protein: CASSLRGQGAKEQYF. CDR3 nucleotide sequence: TGTGCCAGCAGTTTAAGGGGACAGGGGGCGAAAGAGCAGTACTTC.

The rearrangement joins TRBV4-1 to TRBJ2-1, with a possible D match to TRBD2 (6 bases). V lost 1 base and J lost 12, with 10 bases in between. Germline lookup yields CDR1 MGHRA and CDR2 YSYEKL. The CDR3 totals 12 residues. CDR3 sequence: CASSQGQGGQFF. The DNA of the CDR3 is TGCGCCAGCAGCCAAGGGCAGGGAGGGCAGTTCTTC.

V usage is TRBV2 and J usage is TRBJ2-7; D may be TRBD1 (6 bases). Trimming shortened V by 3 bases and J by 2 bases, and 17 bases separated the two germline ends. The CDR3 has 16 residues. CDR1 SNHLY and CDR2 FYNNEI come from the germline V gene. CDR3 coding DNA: TGTGCCAGCAGTGATCACGGGACACTCGGTACCTACGAGCAGTACTTC. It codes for CASSDHGTLGTYEQYF.

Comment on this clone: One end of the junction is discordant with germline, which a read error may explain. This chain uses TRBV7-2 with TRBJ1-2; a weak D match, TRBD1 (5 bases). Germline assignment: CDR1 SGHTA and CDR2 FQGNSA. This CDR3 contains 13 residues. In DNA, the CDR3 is TGTGCCAGCAGCGTGGGACCGCAGAGGGGCCAACACTTC. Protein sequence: CASSVGPQRGQHF. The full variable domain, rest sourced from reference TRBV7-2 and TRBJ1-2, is GAGVSQSPSNKVTEKGKDVELRCDPISGHTALYWYRQSLGQGLEFLIYFQGNSAPDKSGLPSDRFSAERTGGSVSTLTIQRTQQEDSAVYLCASSVGPQRGQHFGSGTRLTVV.

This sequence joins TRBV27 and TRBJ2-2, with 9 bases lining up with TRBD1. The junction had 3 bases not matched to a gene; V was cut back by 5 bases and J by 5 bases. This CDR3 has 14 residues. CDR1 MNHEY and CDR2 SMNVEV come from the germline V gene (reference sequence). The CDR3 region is CASSAGQGTGELFF. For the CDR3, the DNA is TGTGCCAGCAGTGCGGGACAGGGTACCGGGGAGCTGTTTTTT.

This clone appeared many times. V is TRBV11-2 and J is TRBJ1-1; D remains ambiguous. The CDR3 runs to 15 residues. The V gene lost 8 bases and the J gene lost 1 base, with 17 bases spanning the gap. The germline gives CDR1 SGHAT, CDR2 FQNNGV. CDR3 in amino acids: CASLRSLDPNTEAFF. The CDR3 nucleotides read TGTGCCAGCTTAAGAAGCCTCGATCCGAACACTGAAGCTTTCTTT.

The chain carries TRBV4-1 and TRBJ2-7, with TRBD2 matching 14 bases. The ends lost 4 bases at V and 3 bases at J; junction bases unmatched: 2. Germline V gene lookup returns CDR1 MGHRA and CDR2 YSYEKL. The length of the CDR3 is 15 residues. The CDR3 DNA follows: TGCGCCAGCAGCCGACTAGCGGGAGGGAACTACGAGCAGTACTTC. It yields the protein CASSRLAGGNYEQYF.

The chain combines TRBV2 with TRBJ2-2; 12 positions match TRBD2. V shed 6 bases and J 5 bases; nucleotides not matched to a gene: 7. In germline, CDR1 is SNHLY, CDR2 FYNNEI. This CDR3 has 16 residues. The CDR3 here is CASRAGTSGLTGELFF. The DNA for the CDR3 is TGTGCCAGCAGGGCCGGGACTAGCGGGTTAACCGGGGAGCTGTTTTTT. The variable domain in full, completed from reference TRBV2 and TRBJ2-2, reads EPEVTQTPSHQVTQMGQEVILRCVPISNHLYFYWYRQILGQKVEFLVSFYNNEISEKSEIFDDQFSVERPDGSNFTLKIRSTKLEDSAMYFCASRAGTSGLTGELFFGEGSRLTVL.

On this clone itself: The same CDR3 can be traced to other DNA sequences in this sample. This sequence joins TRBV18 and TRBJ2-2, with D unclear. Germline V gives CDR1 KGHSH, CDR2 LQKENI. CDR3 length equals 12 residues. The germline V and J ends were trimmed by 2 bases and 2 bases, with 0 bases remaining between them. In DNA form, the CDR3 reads TGTGCCAGCTCACCAAACACCGGGGAGCTGTTTTTT. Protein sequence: CASSPNTGELFF.

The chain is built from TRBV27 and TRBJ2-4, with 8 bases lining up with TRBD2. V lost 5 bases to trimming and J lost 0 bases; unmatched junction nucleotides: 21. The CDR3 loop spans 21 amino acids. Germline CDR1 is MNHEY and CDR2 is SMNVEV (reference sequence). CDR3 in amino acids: CASSPTRGGTSLTLAKNIQYF. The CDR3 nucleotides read TGTGCCAGCAGTCCCACCCGGGGGGGAACTAGTCTCACGTTAGCCAAAAACATTCAGTACTTC.

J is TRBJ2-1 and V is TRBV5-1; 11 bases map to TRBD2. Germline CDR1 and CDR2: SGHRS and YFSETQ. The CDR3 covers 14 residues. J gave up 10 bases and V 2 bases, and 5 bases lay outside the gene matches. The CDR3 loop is CASSLKASGGEQFF. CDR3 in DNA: TGCGCCAGCAGCTTAAAAGCTAGCGGGGGGGAGCAGTTCTTC. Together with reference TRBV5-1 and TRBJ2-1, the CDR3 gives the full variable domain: KAGVTQTPRYLIKTRGQQVTLSCSPISGHRSVSWYQQTPGQGLQFLFEYFSETQRNKGNFPGRFSGRQFSNSRSEMNVSTLELGDSALYLCASSLKASGGEQFFGPGTRLTVL.

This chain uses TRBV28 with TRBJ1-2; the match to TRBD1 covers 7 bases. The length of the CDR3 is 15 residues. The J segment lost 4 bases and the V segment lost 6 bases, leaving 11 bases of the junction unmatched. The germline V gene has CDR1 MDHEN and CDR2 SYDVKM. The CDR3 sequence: CASRPPGTAVYGYTF. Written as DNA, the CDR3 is TGTGCCAGCAGACCCCCCGGGACAGCTGTCTATGGCTACACCTTC.

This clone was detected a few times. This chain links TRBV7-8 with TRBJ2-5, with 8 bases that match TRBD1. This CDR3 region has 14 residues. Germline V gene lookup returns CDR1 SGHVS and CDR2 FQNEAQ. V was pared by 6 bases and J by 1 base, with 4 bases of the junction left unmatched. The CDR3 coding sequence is TGTGCCAGCAGTTCGGGACAGGCCCAAGAGACCCAGTACTTC. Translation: CASSSGQAQETQYF. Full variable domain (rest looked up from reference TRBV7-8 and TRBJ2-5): GAGVSQSPRYKVAKRGQDVALRCDPISGHVSLFWYQQALGQGPEFLTYFQNEAQLDKSGLPSDRFFAERPEGSVSTLKIQRTQQEDSAVYLCASSSGQAQETQYFGPGTRLLVL.

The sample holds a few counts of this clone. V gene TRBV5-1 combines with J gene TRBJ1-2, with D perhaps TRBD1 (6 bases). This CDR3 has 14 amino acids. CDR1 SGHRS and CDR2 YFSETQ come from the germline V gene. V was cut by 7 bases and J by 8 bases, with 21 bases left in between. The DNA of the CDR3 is TGCGCCAGCTCAGCTTTAATTCCAGGGGAAGGCTACACCTTC. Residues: CASSALIPGEGYTF. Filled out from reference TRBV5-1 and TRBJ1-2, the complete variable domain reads KAGVTQTPRYLIKTRGQQVTLSCSPISGHRSVSWYQQTPGQGLQFLFEYFSETQRNKGNFPGRFSGRQFSNSRSEMNVSTLELGDSALYLCASSALIPGEGYTFGSGTRLTVV.

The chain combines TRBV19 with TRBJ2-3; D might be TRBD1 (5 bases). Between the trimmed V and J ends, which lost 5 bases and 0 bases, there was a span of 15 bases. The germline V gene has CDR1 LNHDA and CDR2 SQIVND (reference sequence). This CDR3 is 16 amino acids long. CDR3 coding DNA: TGTGCCAGTAGTTCCCAGGGAAGGGGAAGCACAGATACGCAGTATTTT. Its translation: CASSSQGRGSTDTQYF.